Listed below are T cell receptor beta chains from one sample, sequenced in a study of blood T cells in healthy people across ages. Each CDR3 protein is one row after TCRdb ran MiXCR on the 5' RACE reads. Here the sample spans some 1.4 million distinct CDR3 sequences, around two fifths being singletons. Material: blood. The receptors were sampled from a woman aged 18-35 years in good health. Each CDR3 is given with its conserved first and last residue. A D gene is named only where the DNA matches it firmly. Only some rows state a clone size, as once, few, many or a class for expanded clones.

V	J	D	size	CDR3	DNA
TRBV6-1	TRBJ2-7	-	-	CASSLSGPGGYEQYF	TGTGCCAGCAGTCTATCCGGGCCTGGGGGCTACGAGCAGTACTTC
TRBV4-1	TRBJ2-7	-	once	CASSQELSRITYEQYF	TGCGCCAGCAGCCAAGAGCTATCTAGGATTACCTACGAGCAGTACTTC
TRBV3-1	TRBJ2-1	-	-	CVSSKFRGYEQFF	TGTGTCAGCAGCAAATTTAGAGGGTATGAGCAGTTCTTC
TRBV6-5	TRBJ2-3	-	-	CASSYSRKGGTDTQYF	TGTGCCAGCAGTTACTCCCGAAAGGGGGGCACAGATACGCAGTATTTT
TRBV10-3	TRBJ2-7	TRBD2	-	CAITGTGTSGAYEQYF	TGTGCCATCACGGGTACCGGGACTAGCGGAGCCTACGAGCAGTACTTC
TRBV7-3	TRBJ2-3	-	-	CASSKTVRDTQYF	TGTGCCAGCAGCAAAACCGTCAGAGATACGCAGTATTTT
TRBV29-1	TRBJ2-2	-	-	CSVVRSGNTGELFF	TGCAGCGTTGTGCGTAGCGGTAACACCGGGGAGCTGTTTTTT
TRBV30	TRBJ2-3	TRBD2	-	CAWTSGGTDTQYF	TGTGCCTGGACTAGCGGGGGGACAGATACGCAGTATTTT
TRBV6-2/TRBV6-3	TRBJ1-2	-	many	CASSPHSRTDGYTF	TGTGCCAGCAGCCCACATTCTCGGACAGATGGCTACACCTTC
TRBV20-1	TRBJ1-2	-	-	CSARDWGDGPLSGYTF	TGCAGTGCTAGAGATTGGGGGGACGGCCCCCTTAGTGGCTACACCTTC
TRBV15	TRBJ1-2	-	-	CATSRDQTYVGYTF	TGTGCCACCAGCAGAGATCAAACGTATGTTGGCTACACCTTC
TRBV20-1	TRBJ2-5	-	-	CSARAPQAFGETQYF	TGCAGTGCTAGAGCTCCTCAGGCCTTTGGGGAGACCCAGTACTTC
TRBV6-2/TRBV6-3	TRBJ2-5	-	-	CASTDWGETDPYF	TGTGCCAGCACCGACTGGGGGGAGACTGATCCGTACTTC
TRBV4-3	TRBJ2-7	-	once	CASSQEQGRYEQYF	TGCGCCAGCAGCCAAGAGCAGGGGCGATACGAGCAGTACTTC
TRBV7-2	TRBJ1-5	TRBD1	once	CASSRQGGGDQPQHF	TGTGCCAGCAGCCGTCAGGGAGGGGGCGATCAGCCCCAGCATTTT
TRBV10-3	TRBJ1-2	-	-	CAITEGGALAYGYTF	TGTGCCATCACCGAAGGAGGAGCCCTAGCCTATGGCTACACCTTC
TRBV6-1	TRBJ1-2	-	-	CASPQPEYGYTF	TGTGCCAGTCCCCAGCCCGAGTATGGCTACACCTTC
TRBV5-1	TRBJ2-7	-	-	CASSLSGTRLSYEQYF	TGCGCCAGCAGCTTGAGCGGTACACGACTATCCTACGAGCAGTACTTC
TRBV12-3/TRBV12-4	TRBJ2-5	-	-	CASRAGGRETQYF	TGTGCCAGCAGGGCCGGGGGGCGCGAGACCCAGTACTTC
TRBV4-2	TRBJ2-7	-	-	CVSSQDVQGSYEQYF	TGTGTCAGCAGCCAAGATGTTCAAGGGTCCTACGAGCAGTACTTC
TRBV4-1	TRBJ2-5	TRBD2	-	CASSQDGTSGQETQYF	TGCGCCAGCAGCCAAGATGGTACTAGCGGCCAAGAGACCCAGTACTTC
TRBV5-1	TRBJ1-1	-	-	CASSGGTGGEAFF	TGCGCCAGCAGCGGGGGGACGGGAGGAGAAGCTTTCTTT
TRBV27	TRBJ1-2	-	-	CASPIRQFYGYTF	TGTGCCAGCCCAATAAGGCAGTTCTATGGCTACACCTTC
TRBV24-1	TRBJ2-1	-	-	CATSWNGHANEQFF	TGTGCCACCTCTTGGAACGGACACGCCAATGAGCAGTTCTTC
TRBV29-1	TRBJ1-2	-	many	CSVVADGINYGYTF	TGCAGCGTTGTCGCGGACGGAATTAACTATGGCTACACCTTC
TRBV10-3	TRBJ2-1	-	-	CAISARSRETAYNEQFF	TGTGCCATCAGTGCACGTTCCCGAGAGACAGCTTACAATGAGCAGTTCTTC
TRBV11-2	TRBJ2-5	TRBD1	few	CASSSDRGPETQYF	TGTGCCAGCAGCTCAGACAGGGGCCCAGAGACCCAGTACTTC
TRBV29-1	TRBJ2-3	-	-	CSVEDGGRDTDTQYF	TGCAGCGTTGAAGATGGCGGCCGGGACACAGATACGCAGTATTTT
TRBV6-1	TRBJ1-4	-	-	CASNQQTNEKLFF	TGTGCCAGCAACCAGCAAACTAATGAAAAACTGTTTTTT
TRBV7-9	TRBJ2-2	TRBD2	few	CASTAPGLAGVGELFF	TGTGCCAGCACCGCGCCGGGACTAGCGGGAGTCGGGGAGCTGTTTTTT
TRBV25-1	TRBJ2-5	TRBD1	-	CASSELGGTAYGQYF	TGTGCCAGCAGTGAATTAGGTGGGACAGCATACGGGCAGTACTTC
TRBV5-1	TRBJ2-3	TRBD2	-	CASSPVAGGPGTQYF	TGCGCCAGCAGTCCAGTAGCGGGGGGGCCCGGTACGCAGTATTTT
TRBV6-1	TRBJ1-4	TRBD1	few	CASSEPGQGTEKLFF	TGTGCCAGCAGTGAGCCGGGACAGGGGACTGAAAAACTGTTTTTT
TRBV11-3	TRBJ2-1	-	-	CASSLEVWGAHSYNEQFF	TGTGCCAGCAGCTTAGAGGTGTGGGGGGCACACTCCTACAATGAGCAGTTCTTC
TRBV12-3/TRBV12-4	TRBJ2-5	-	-	CASSIYSRETQYF	TGTGCCAGCAGCATCTACAGCAGGGAGACCCAGTACTTC
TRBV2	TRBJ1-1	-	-	CASTKDANTEAFF	TGTGCCAGCACCAAGGACGCGAACACTGAAGCTTTCTTT
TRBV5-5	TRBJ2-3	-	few	CASSYYPQDTQYF	TGTGCCAGCAGCTATTACCCTCAAGATACGCAGTATTTT
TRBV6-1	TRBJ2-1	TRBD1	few	CASSETGTGRPISYNEQFF	TGTGCCAGCAGTGAAACCGGGACAGGGAGACCTATCTCCTACAATGAGCAGTTCTTC
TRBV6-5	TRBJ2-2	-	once	CASSLAVANTGELFF	TGTGCCAGCAGTTTAGCGGTAGCGAACACCGGGGAGCTGTTTTTT
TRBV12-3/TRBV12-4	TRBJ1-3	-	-	CASSLSGTALFAGNTIYF	TGTGCCAGCAGTTTGTCGGGGACGGCCCTCTTCGCTGGAAACACCATATATTTT
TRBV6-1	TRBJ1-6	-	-	CASSSGPHHF	TGTGCCAGCAGTTCTGGGCCCCACCACTTT
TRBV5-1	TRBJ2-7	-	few	CASRRDTPYEQYF	TGCGCCAGCCGCCGGGACACCCCCTACGAGCAGTACTTC
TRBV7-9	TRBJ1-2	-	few	CASSPSQPNGYTF	TGTGCCAGCAGCCCATCCCAGCCCAATGGCTACACCTTC
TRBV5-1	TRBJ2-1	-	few	CASSLEAAAYREQFF	TGCGCCAGCAGCTTGGAGGCCGCGGCCTACCGTGAGCAGTTCTTC
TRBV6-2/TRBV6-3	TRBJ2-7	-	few	CASSPGGRGYDEQYF	TGTGCCAGCAGTCCCGGGGGCAGGGGGTACGACGAGCAGTACTTC
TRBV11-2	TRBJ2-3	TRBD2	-	CASSLDSGNSGGYGQYF	TGTGCCAGCAGCTTAGATAGTGGCAACTCGGGAGGGTACGGGCAGTATTTT
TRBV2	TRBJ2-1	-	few	CASRSTSSYNEQFF	TGTGCCAGCAGGTCGACTAGTTCCTACAATGAGCAGTTCTTC
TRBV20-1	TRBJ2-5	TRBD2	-	CSARGETSGAGYEQYF	TGCAGTGCAAGGGGTGAGACTAGCGGGGCAGGGTATGAGCAGTACTTC
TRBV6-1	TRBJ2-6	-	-	CASMGIGLGDSGANVLTF	TGTGCCAGCATGGGAATCGGGCTAGGGGACTCTGGGGCCAACGTCCTGACTTTC
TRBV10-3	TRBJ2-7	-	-	CAIRNDGGYEQYF	TGTGCCATCAGGAACGATGGGGGCTACGAGCAGTACTTC
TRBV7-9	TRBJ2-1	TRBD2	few	CASSASASGNIYNEQFF	TGTGCCAGCAGCGCCTCGGCTAGCGGGAATATCTACAATGAGCAGTTCTTC
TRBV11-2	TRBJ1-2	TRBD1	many	CASSPDRGRAYGYTF	TGTGCCAGCAGCCCCGACAGGGGAAGGGCCTATGGCTACACCTTC
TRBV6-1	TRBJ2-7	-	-	CASSEEGRGRYYEQYF	TGTGCCAGCAGTGAGGAGGGGAGGGGGCGCTACTACGAGCAGTACTTC
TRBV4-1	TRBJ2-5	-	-	CASSQVGDGETQYF	TGCGCCAGCAGCCAAGTGGGGGACGGGGAGACCCAGTACTTC
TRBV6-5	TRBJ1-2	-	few	CASRWGASGYTF	TGTGCCAGCAGATGGGGAGCTAGTGGCTACACCTTC
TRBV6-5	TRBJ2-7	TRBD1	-	CASSRLETGEYEQYF	TGTGCCAGCAGTCGCCTCGAAACAGGGGAATACGAGCAGTACTTC
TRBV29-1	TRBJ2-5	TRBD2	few	CSVEDTGGSGGETQYF	TGCAGCGTTGAAGACACTGGCGGGAGTGGTGGAGAGACCCAGTACTTC
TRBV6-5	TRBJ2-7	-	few	CASTYNRAGLYEQYF	TGTGCCAGCACCTACAACAGGGCGGGACTTTACGAGCAGTACTTC
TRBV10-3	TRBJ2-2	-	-	CAISEPTGELFF	TGTGCCATCAGTGAGCCCACCGGGGAGCTGTTTTTT
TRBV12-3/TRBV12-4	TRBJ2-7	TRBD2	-	CASSQRTSGLIYEQYF	TGTGCCAGCAGTCAACGGACTAGCGGCCTGATCTACGAGCAGTACTTC